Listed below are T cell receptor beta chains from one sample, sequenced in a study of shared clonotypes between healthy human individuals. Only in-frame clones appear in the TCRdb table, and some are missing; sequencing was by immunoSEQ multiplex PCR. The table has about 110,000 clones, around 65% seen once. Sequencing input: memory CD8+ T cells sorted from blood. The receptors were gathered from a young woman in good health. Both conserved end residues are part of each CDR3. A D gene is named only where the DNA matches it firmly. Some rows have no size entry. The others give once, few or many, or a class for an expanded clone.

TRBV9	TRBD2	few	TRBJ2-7	CASSVGGLAGFYEQYF	TGTGCCAGCAGCGTAGGGGGACTAGCGGGATTCTACGAGCAGTACTTC
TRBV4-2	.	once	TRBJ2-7	CASSQDRGFYEQYF	TGTGCCAGCAGCCAAGATAGGGGGTTCTACGAGCAGTACTTC
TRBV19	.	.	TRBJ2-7	CASSIGQGSYEQYF	TGTGCCAGTAGTATCGGTCAGGGGTCCTACGAGCAGTACTTC
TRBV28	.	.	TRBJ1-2	CASSSRTSRGYTF	TGTGCCAGCAGTTCCAGGACTAGTCGGGGCTACACCTTC
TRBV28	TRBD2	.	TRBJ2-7	CASRGSSGRPMYEQYF	TGTGCCAGCAGAGGTTCTAGCGGGAGGCCAATGTACGAGCAGTACTTC
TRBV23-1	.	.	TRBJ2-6	CASSGCRTQQSRANVLTF	TGCGCCAGCAGTGGTTGCCGTACGCAACAAAGTCGGGCCAACGTCCTGACTTTC
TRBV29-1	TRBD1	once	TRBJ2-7	CSVVGTGVSYEQYF	TGCAGCGTTGTTGGGACAGGGGTCTCCTACGAGCAGTACTTC
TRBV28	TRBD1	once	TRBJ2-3	CASSRGQVEHTQYF	TGTGCCAGCAGTCGTGGACAGGTGGAACATACGCAGTATTTT
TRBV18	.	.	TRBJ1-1	CASSPKSRMNTEAFF	TGTGCCAGCTCACCGAAGAGCCGAATGAACACTGAAGCTTTCTTT
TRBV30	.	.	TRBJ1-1	CAWSVSAGGEAFF	TGTGCCTGGAGTGTATCCGCAGGCGGGGAAGCTTTCTTT
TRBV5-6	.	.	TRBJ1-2	CASKQVLDYGYTF	TGTGCCAGCAAACAGGTCTTGGACTATGGCTACACCTTC
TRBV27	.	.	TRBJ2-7	CASSLRGYEQYF	TGTGCCAGCAGTTTACGCGGCTACGAGCAGTACTTC
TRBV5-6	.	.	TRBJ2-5	CASSLAAGRRAQYF	TGTGCCAGCAGCTTGGCGGCAGGGCGGAGGGCCCAGTACTTC
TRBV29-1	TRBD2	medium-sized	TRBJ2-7	CSAKASGRSVEQYF	TGCAGCGCCAAGGCTAGCGGGAGGTCCGTCGAGCAGTACTTC
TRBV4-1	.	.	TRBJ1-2	CASSQDLGVGYGYTF	TGCGCCAGCAGCCAAGATTTAGGGGTTGGCTATGGCTACACCTTC
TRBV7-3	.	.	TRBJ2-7	CASSLASSYEQYF	TGTGCCAGCAGCTTAGCGTCCAGCTACGAGCAGTACTTC
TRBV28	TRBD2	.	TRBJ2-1	CASSLASGRGYNEQFF	TGTGCCAGCAGTTTGGCTAGCGGGAGGGGTTACAATGAGCAGTTCTTC
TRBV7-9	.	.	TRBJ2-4	CASSFAGQAKNIQYF	TGTGCCAGCAGCTTTGCGGGCCAAGCCAAAAACATTCAGTACTTC
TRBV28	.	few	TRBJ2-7	CASTQDGARMYEQYF	TGTGCCAGCACCCAGGACGGAGCGAGGATGTACGAGCAGTACTTC
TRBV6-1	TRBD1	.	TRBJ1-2	CASSGTGYAVTF	TGTGCCAGCAGTGGGACAGGGTACGCTGTCACCTTC
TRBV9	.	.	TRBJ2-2	CASSVARLDTGELFF	TGTGCCAGCAGCGTAGCCAGGTTGGACACCGGGGAGCTGTTTTTT
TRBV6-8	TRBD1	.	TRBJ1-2	CASSPRGQNYGYTF	TGTGCCAGCAGTCCAAGGGGGCAGAACTATGGCTACACCTTC
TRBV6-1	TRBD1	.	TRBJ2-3	CASMAGTGDPDTQYF	TGTGCCAGCATGGCGGGGACAGGGGACCCAGATACGCAGTATTTT
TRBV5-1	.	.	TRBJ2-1	CASTSRQIYNEQFF	TGCGCCAGCACCTCGCGCCAAATATACAATGAGCAGTTCTTC
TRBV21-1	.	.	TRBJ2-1	CASSKPGQNYNEQFF	TGTGCCAGCAGCAAACCGGGACAAAACTACAATGAGCAGTTCTTC
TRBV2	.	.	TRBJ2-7	CASTFLGYEQYF	TGTGCCAGCACTTTTCTTGGCTACGAGCAGTACTTC
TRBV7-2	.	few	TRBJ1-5	CASSLVLGQPQHF	TGTGCCAGCAGCTTAGTTTTGGGACAGCCCCAGCATTTT
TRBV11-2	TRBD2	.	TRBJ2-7	CASSLLAGRAYEQYF	TGTGCCAGCAGCCTACTAGCGGGAAGAGCCTACGAGCAGTACTTC
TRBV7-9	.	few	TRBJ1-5	CASSLGDQPQHF	TGTGCCAGCAGCTTAGGGGATCAGCCCCAGCATTTT
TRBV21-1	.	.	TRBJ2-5	CASSLYRAVKTQYF	TGTGCCAGCAGCCTGTACAGGGCGGTGAAGACCCAGTACTTC
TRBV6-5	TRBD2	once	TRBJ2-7	CASSYSLGLAYEQYF	TGTGCCAGCAGTTACTCCCTCGGACTAGCCTACGAGCAGTACTTC
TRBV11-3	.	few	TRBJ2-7	CASSLTQAGEQYF	TGTGCCAGCAGCTTAACCCAAGCGGGCGAGCAGTACTTC
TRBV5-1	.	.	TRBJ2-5	CASSSTVGETQYF	TGTGCCAGCAGCTCGACGGTCGGAGAGACCCAGTACTTC
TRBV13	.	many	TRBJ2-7	CASSLNRAEQYF	TGTGCCAGCAGCTTAAATCGGGCCGAGCAGTACTTC
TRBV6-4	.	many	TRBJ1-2	CASSDRGGYTF	TGTGCCAGCAGTGACCGGGGGGGCTACACCTTC
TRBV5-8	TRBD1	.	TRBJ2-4	CASSLYEQGGYIQYF	TGTGCCAGCAGCTTGTATGAACAGGGGGGATACATTCAGTACTTC
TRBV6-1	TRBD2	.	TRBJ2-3	CASSGLAGDGEDTQYF	TGTGCCAGCAGTGGACTAGCGGGAGACGGGGAAGATACGCAGTATTTT
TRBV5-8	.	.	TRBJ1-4	CASSLVQGGPNKLFF	TGTGCCAGCAGCTTAGTACAGGGAGGCCCGAATAAACTGTTTTTT
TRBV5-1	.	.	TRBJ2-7	CASSLGSVEQYF	TGCGCCAGCAGCTTGGGGTCCGTCGAGCAGTACTTC
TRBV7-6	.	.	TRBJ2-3	CASSPRTGTDTQYF	TGTGCCAGCAGCCCCCGAACCGGCACAGATACGCAGTATTTT
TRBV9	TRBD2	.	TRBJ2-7	CASSLAGGSDEQYF	TGTGCCAGCAGCTTAGCGGGAGGGTCCGACGAGCAGTACTTC
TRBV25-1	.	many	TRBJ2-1	CASSESRDPQWNEQFF	TGTGCCAGCAGTGAATCCCGGGATCCCCAGTGGAATGAGCAGTTCTTC
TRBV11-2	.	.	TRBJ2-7	CASSLARAAYEQYF	TGTGCCAGCAGCTTAGCCAGGGCTGCCTACGAGCAGTACTTC
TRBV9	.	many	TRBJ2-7	CASSVGGGSDEQYF	TGTGCCAGCAGCGTAGGTGGGGGATCGGACGAGCAGTACTTC
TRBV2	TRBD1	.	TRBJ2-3	CASSAGQGPLDSDTQYF	TGTGCCAGCAGTGCGGGACAGGGGCCTCTCGACTCCGATACGCAGTATTTT
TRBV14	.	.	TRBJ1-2	CASSQDGLPLEGYTF	TGTGCCAGCAGCCAAGACGGACTTCCCCTCGAAGGCTACACCTTC
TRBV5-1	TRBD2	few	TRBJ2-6	CASSELAGGPVGANVLTF	TGCGCCAGCAGCGAATTAGCGGGAGGGCCGGTTGGGGCCAACGTCCTGACTTTC
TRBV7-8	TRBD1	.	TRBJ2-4	CASSSGTGGSIQYF	TGTGCCAGCAGCTCCGGGACAGGGGGTTCCATTCAGTACTTC